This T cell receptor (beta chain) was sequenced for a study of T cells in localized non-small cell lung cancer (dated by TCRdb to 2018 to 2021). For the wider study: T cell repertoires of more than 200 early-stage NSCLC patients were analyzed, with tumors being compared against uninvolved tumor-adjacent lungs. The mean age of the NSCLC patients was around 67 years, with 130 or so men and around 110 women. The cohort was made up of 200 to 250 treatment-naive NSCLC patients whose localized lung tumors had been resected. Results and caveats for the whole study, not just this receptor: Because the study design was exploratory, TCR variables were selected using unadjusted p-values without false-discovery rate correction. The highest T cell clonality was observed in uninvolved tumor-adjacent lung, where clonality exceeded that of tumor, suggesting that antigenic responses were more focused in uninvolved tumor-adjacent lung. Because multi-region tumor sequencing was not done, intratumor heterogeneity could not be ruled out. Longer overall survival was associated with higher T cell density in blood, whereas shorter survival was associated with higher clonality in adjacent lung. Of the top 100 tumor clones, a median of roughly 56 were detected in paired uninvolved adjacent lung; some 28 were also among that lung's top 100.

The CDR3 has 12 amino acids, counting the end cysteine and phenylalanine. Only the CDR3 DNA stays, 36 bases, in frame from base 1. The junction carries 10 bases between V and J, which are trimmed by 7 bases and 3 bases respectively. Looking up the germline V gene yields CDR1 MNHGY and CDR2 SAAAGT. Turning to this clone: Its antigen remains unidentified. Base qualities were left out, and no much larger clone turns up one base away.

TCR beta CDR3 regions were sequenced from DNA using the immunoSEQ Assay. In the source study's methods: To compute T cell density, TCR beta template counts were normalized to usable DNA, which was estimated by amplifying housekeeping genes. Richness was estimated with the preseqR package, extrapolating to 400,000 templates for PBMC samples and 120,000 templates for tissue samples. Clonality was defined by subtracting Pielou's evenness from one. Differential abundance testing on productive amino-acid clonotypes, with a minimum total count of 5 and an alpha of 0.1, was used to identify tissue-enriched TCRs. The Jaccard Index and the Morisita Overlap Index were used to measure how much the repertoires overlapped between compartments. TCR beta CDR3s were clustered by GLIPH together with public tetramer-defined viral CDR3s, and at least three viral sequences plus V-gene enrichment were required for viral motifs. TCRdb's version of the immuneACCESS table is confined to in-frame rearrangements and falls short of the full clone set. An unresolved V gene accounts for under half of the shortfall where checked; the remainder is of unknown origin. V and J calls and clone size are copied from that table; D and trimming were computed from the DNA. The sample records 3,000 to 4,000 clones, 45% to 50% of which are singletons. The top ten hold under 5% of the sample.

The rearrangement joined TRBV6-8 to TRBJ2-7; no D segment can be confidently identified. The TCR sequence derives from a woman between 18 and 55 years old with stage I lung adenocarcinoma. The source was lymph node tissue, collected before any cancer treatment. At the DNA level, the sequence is TGTGCCAGCATGCAGATTTTCTACGAGCAGTACTTC. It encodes CASMQIFYEQYF.